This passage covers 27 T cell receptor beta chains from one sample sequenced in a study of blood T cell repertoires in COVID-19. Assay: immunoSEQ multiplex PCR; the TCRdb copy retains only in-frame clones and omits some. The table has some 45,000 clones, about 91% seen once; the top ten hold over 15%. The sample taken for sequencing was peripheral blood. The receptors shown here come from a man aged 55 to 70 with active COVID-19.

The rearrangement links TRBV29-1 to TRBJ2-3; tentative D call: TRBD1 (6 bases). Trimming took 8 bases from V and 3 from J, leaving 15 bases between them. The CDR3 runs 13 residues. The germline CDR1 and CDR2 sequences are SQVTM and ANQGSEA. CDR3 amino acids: CSLAHGQTDTQYF. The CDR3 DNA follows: TGCAGCCTCGCCCACGGACAGACAGATACGCAGTATTTT.

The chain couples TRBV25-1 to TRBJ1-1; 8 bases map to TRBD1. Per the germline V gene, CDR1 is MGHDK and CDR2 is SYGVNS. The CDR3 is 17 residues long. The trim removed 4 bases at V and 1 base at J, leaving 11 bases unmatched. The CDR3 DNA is TGTGCCAGCAGTGCCCGGACAGGGACCGGGGCGAACACTGAAGCTTTCTTT. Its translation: CASSARTGTGANTEAFF.

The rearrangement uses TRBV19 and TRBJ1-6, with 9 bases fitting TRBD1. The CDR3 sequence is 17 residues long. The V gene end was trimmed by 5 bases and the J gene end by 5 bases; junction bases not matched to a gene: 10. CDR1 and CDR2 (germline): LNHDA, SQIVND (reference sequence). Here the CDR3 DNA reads TGTGCCAGTAGTTCCCCCCGGACAGGGGAAGATAATTCACCCCTCCACTTT. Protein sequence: CASSSPRTGEDNSPLHF.

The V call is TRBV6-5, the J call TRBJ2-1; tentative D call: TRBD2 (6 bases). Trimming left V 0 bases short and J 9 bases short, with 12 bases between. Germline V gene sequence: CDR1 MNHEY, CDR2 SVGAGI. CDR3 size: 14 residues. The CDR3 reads CASSYSPGGPEQFF. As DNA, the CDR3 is TGTGCCAGCAGTTACTCTCCCGGGGGTCCTGAGCAGTTCTTC.

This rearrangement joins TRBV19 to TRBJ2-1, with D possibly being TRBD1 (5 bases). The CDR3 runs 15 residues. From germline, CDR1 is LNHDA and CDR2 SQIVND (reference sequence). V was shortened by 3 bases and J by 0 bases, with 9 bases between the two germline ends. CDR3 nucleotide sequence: TGTGCCAGTAGTATGTTTCAGGGCTCCTACAATGAGCAGTTCTTC. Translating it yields CASSMFQGSYNEQFF.

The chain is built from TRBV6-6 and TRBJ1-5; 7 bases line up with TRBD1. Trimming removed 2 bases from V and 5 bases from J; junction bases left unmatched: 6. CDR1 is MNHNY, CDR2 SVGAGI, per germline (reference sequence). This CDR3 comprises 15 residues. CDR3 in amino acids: CASSYRTGGDQPQHF. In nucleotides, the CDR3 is TGTGCCAGCAGTTACAGGACAGGCGGGGATCAGCCCCAGCATTTT.

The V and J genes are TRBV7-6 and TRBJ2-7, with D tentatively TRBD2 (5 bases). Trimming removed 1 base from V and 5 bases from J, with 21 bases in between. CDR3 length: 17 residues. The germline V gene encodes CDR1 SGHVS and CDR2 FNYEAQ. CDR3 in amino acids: CASSLEVGDPLAHEQYF. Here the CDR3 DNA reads TGTGCCAGCAGCTTAGAGGTCGGCGACCCCCTAGCCCACGAGCAGTACTTC.

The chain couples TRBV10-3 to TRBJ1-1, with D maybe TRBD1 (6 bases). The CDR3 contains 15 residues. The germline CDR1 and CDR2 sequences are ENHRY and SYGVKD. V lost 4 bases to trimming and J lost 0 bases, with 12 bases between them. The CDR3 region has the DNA TGTGCCATCAGTGGAACAGGGTATATGAACACTGAAGCTTTCTTT. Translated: CAISGTGYMNTEAFF.

DNA for the CDR3: TGTGCCAGCAGTATGACAGGGGGGACTGAAGCTTTCTTT. This encodes CASSMTGGTEAFF. The rearrangement uses TRBV7-9 and TRBJ1-1, with TRBD1 matching over 9 bases. CDR3 size: 13 residues. CDR1 is SEHNR, CDR2 FQNEAQ, per germline (reference sequence). The ends lost 6 bases at V and 5 bases at J; junction bases unmatched: 4.

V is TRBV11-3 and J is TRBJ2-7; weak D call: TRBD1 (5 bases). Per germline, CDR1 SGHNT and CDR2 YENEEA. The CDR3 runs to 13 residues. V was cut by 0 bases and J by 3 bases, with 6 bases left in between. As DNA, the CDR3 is TGTGCCAGCAGCTTAGATCAGGGCTACGAGCAGTACTTC. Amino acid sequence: CASSLDQGYEQYF. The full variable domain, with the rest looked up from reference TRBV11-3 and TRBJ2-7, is EAGVVQSPRYKIIEKKQPVAFWCNPISGHNTLYWYLQNLGQGPELLIRYENEEAVDDSQLPKDRFSAERLKGVDSTLKIQPAELGDSAVYLCASSLDQGYEQYFGPGTRLTVT.

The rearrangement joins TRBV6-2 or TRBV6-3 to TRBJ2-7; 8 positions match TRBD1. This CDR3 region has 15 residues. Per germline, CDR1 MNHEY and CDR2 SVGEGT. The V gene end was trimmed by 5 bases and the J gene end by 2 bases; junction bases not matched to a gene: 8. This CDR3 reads CASSNPGQVAYEQYF. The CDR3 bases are TGTGCCAGCAGTAATCCGGGACAGGTCGCCTACGAGCAGTACTTC.

For the CDR3, the DNA is TGTGCCAGCAGATCGGGACAGGACTACTATGGCTACACCTTC. Translating gives CASRSGQDYYGYTF. This rearrangement joins TRBV6-5 to TRBJ1-2, with 8 bases matching TRBD1. V lost 6 bases and J lost 3; bases outside the gene matches: 6. The CDR3 contains 14 residues. Germline V gene sequence: CDR1 MNHEY, CDR2 SVGAGI.

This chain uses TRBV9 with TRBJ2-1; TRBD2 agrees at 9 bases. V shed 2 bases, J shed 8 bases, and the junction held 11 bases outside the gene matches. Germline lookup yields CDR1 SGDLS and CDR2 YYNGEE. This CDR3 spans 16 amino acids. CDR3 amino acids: CASSVLAGVGTDEQFF. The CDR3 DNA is TGTGCCAGCAGCGTCTTAGCGGGAGTTGGAACGGATGAGCAGTTCTTC.

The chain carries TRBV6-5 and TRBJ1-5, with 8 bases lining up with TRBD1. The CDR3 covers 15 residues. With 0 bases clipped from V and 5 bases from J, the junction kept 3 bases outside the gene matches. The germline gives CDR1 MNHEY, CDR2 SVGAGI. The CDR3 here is CASSYSGQGDQPQHF. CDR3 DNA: TGTGCCAGCAGTTACTCTGGACAGGGTGATCAGCCCCAGCATTTT.

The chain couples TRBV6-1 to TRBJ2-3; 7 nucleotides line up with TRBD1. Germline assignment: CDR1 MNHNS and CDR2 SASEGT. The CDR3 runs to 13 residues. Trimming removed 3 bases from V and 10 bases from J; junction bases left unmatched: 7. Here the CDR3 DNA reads TGTGCCAGCAGTGAGAGAAGACAGGGTCCGCAGTATTTT. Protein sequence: CASSERRQGPQYF.

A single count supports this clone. The CDR3 sequence is CASSYSRLAHQPQHF. DNA for the CDR3: TGTGCCAGCAGTTACTCGAGACTGGCCCATCAGCCCCAGCATTTT. The rearrangement uses TRBV6-6 and TRBJ1-5, with no clear D. Germline CDR1 MNHNY, CDR2 SVGAGI (reference sequence). V gave up 0 bases and J gave up 5 bases, with 11 bases separating them. The CDR3 is 15 residues long.

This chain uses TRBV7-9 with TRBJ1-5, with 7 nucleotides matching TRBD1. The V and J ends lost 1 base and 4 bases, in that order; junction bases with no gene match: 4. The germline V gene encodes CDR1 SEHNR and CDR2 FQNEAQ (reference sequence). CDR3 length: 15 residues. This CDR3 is CASSLGQGANQPQHF. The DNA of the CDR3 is TGTGCCAGCAGCTTAGGACAGGGAGCTAATCAGCCCCAGCATTTT.

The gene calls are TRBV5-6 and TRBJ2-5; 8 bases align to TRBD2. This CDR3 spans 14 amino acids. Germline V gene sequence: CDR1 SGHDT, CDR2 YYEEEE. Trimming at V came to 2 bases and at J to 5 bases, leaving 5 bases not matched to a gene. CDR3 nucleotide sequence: TGTGCCAGCAGCTTATCTGGCGGGGGGGAGACCCAGTACTTC. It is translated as CASSLSGGGETQYF.

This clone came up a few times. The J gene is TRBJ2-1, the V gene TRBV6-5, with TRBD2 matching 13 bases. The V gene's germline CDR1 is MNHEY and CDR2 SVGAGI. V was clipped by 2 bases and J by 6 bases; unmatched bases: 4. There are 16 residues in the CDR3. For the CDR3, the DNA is TGTGCCAGCAGTTACGCAACTAGCGGGGGGGTCAATGAGCAGTTCTTC. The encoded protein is CASSYATSGGVNEQFF.

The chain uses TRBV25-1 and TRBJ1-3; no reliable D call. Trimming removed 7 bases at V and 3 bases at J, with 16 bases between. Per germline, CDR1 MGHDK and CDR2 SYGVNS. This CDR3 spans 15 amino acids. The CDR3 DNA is TGTGCCAGCAATGGAGATGGTACAATTGGAAACACCATATATTTT. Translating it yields CASNGDGTIGNTIYF.

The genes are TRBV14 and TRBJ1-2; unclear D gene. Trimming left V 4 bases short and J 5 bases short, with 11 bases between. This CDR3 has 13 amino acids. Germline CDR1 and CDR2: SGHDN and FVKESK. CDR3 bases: TGTGCCAGCAGCCTTTTTACGGGATATGGCTACACCTTC. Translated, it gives CASSLFTGYGYTF.

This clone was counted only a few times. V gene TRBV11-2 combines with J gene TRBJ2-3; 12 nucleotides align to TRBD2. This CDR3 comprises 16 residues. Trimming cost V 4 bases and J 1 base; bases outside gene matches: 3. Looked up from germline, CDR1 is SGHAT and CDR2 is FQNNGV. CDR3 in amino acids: CASSSRTSGGTDTQYF. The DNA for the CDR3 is TGTGCCAGCAGCTCAAGGACTAGCGGGGGCACAGATACGCAGTATTTT.

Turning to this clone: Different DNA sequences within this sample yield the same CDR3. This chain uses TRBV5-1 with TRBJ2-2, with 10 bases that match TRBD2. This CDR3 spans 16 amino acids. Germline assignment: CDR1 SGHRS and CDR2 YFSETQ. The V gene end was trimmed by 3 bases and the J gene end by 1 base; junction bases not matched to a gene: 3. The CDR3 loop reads CASSSLAGGNTGELFF. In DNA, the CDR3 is TGCGCCAGCAGCTCCTTAGCGGGAGGGAACACCGGGGAGCTGTTTTTT.

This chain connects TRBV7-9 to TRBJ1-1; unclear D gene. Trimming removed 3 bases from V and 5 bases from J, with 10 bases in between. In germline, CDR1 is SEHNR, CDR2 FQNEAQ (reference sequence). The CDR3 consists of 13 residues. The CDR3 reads CASSFAERTEAFF. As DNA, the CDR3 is TGTGCCAGCAGCTTTGCTGAGAGGACTGAAGCTTTCTTT. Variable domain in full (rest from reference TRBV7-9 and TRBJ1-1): DTGVSQNPRHKITKRGQNVTFRCDPISEHNRLYWYRQTLGQGPEFLTYFQNEAQLEKSRLLSDRFSAERPKGSFSTLEIQRTEQGDSAMYLCASSFAERTEAFFGQGTRLTVV.

CDR3 sequence (DNA): TGTGCCAGCAGGAAATCCCTAGCGGGAGGAGCCACCGGGGAGCTGTTTTTT. Translation gives CASRKSLAGGATGELFF. This chain connects TRBV27 to TRBJ2-2; 11 bases align to TRBD2. The junction had 10 bases not matched to a gene; V was cut back by 6 bases and J by 4 bases. The CDR3 is 17 residues long. Germline V gives CDR1 MNHEY, CDR2 SMNVEV (reference sequence).

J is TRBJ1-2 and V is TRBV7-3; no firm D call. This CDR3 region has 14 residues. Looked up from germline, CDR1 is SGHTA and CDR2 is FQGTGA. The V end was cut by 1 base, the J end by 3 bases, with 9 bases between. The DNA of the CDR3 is TGTGCCAGCAGCTTAAGTTCCACAGACTATGGCTACACCTTC. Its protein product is CASSLSSTDYGYTF.

Here the CDR3 DNA reads TGTGCCAGCAGCTTTGGGACTAGCGTACAGTACGAGCAGTACTTC. It yields the protein CASSFGTSVQYEQYF. The gene calls are TRBV5-6 and TRBJ2-7; 10 bases map to TRBD2. The CDR3 has 15 residues. Trimming at V came to 2 bases and at J to 4 bases, leaving 6 bases not matched to a gene. Looked up from germline, CDR1 is SGHDT and CDR2 is YYEEEE.